These 21 T cell receptor beta chains were sequenced from one sample in a study of regulatory T cells in long-lasting Graves disease. As to time point: persistent/refractory GD, antithyroid drugs over 5 years with positive TRAb. Isolated PBMC RNA provided the starting material for the TCR library. Library construction for TCR beta used iRepertoire HTBI primers and Arm-PCR of CDR3 regions. TCRdb fed the multiplex PCR reads into MiXCR, producing one record per CDR3 protein. There are some 370,000 distinct CDR3 sequences in the sample; approximately 25% occur only once, and 28% lies in the top ten. The source material was peripheral blood mononuclear cells (PBMCs), sampled when the disease was refractory, from a patient treated with antithyroid drugs. Receptors were obtained from a woman aged 40 to 50 with Graves disease.

This clonotype was seen a single time. A much larger clonotype is one base distant, so this may be a read error. The V and J genes are TRBV28 and TRBJ1-6; D not certain. Trimming took off 11 bases at V and 0 bases at J, with 11 bases between the two ends. This CDR3 contains 14 residues. Germline-derived CDR1 and CDR2 are MDHEN and SYDVKM. Here the CDR3 reads CASEQSSYNSPLHF. The CDR3 DNA is TGTGCCTCCGAACAGAGCTCCTATAATTCACCCCTCCACTTT.

The chain has TRBV7-3 and TRBJ2-2; 8 bases align to TRBD1. There are 15 residues in the CDR3. The V gene end was trimmed by 5 bases and the J gene end by 3 bases; junction bases not matched to a gene: 5. The germline CDR1 and CDR2 sequences are SGHTA and FQGTGA. CDR3 sequence (DNA): TGTGCCAGCAGCACCCAGGGGGCGGACACCGGGGAGCTGTTTTTT. Translating gives CASSTQGADTGELFF. The full variable domain, in which reference TRBV7-3 and TRBJ2-2 provide the parts outside the CDR3, is GAGVSQTPSNKVTEKGKYVELRCDPISGHTALYWYRQSLGQGPEFLIYFQGTGAADDSGLPNDRFFAVRPEGSVSTLKIQRTERGDSAVYLCASSTQGADTGELFFGEGSRLTVL.

The chain joins TRBV7-9 to TRBJ1-2, with D unresolved. The CDR3 contains 14 residues. V was trimmed by 11 bases and J by 1 base, leaving 17 bases between them. Germline CDR1 reads SEHNR; CDR2 reads FQNEAQ (reference sequence). In DNA, the CDR3 is TGTGCCCTTGATCGCCGTCTGATTAACTATGGCTACACCTTC. Amino acids: CALDRRLINYGYTF.

This clonotype was seen repeatedly, ten times or more. The CDR3 here is CASILTGSNYGYTF. The CDR3 coding sequence is TGTGCCAGCATTCTGACAGGGTCTAACTATGGCTACACCTTC. The rearrangement links TRBV12-3 or TRBV12-4 to TRBJ1-2, with 7 bases lining up with TRBD1. V shed 7 bases, J shed 0 bases, and the junction held 5 bases outside the gene matches. The CDR3 extends over 14 amino acids.

V and J are TRBV13 and TRBJ2-1, with 7 bases matching TRBD2. This CDR3 spans 15 amino acids. CDR1 and CDR2 from the germline V gene are PRHDT and FYEKMQ (reference sequence). V dropped 4 bases and J dropped 0; count of bases not matched to a gene: 3. The CDR3 DNA sequence: TGTGCCAGCAGCTCGGGACTAAACTCCTACAATGAGCAGTTCTTC. Amino acid sequence: CASSSGLNSYNEQFF.

This clonotype was seen ten or more times. The V gene is TRBV20-1, the J gene TRBJ1-5, with D possibly TRBD1 on 5 matching bases. This CDR3 has 13 amino acids. Germline-derived CDR1 and CDR2 are DFQATT and SNEGSKA (reference sequence). V was cut by 3 bases and J by 6 bases, with 12 bases left in between. CDR3 region: CSASGGFGQPQHF. DNA of the CDR3: TGCAGTGCTAGCGGGGGGTTTGGTCAGCCCCAGCATTTT.

Regarding this clonotype: A much larger clone is a single base away; this may be a read error. The rearrangement joins TRBV28 to TRBJ2-7; 7 bases map to TRBD1. Germline V gene data show CDR1 as MDHEN and CDR2 as SYDVKM. The CDR3 covers 14 residues. CDR3 bases: TGTACCAGCAGGATACCTGGGACAGCCTACGAGCAGTACTTC. It translates to CTSRIPGTAYEQYF.

This clonotype was counted between two and nine times. The chain carries TRBV14 and TRBJ1-1; D not certain. V lost 3 bases and J lost 5, with 4 bases in between. CDR3 length: 11 residues. Germline CDR1 is SGHDN and CDR2 is FVKESK. The CDR3 bases are TGTGCCAGCAGCCACGCGACTGAAGCTTTCTTT. Amino acids: CASSHATEAFF.

V is TRBV20-1 and J is TRBJ1-5, with D perhaps TRBD1 (6 bases). The V and J ends lost 5 bases and 3 bases respectively, with 11 bases between them. Germline lookup yields CDR1 DFQATT and CDR2 SNEGSKA (reference sequence). This CDR3 has 13 amino acids. CDR3: CSAPGQFNQPQHF. The CDR3 DNA is TGCAGTGCTCCGGGACAATTCAATCAGCCCCAGCATTTT.

The chain combines TRBV7-9 with TRBJ1-6; TRBD1 matches 10 bases. The CDR3 has 16 residues. V trimming: 4 bases; J trimming: 4 bases; junction bases outside the gene matches: 4. The germline V gene has CDR1 SEHNR and CDR2 FQNEAQ (reference sequence). The CDR3 sequence: CASSSRDRGYNSPLHF. The CDR3 DNA sequence: TGTGCCAGCAGCTCCCGGGACAGGGGTTATAATTCACCCCTCCACTTT.

In its sample, this clonotype was seen many times. The chain carries TRBV7-2 and TRBJ2-7; D gene unclear. The CDR3 covers 12 residues. V was cut by 0 bases and J by 3 bases, with 3 bases left in between. Germline CDR1 and CDR2: SGHTA and FQGNSA. CDR3 in amino acids: CASSLAIYEQYF. As DNA, the CDR3 is TGTGCCAGCAGCTTAGCTATCTACGAGCAGTACTTC.

This clonotype was counted ten times or more. This chain joins TRBV28 and TRBJ2-2, with D perhaps matching TRBD2 (6 bases). Germline CDR1 and CDR2: MDHEN and SYDVKM. The CDR3 loop spans 14 amino acids. The V and J ends lost 7 bases and 6 bases respectively, with 15 bases between them. The CDR3 loop is CASISGGWSGELFF. For the CDR3, the DNA is TGTGCCAGCATTTCAGGAGGGTGGTCCGGGGAGCTGTTTTTT.

The chain joins TRBV4-1 to TRBJ1-4; D not certain. CDR3 length: 13 residues. Germline assignment: CDR1 MGHRA and CDR2 YSYEKL. Trimming cost V 6 bases and J 0 bases, with 5 bases left between them. The CDR3 is CASRAATNEKLFF. In nucleotides, the CDR3 is TGCGCCAGCAGAGCGGCAACTAATGAAAAACTGTTTTTT.

This clonotype was counted ten times or more. The chain combines TRBV7-9 with TRBJ2-7; tentatively, D is TRBD2 (6 bases). This CDR3 has 13 amino acids. Germline V gene data show CDR1 as SEHNR and CDR2 as FQNEAQ (reference sequence). V was clipped by 1 base and J by 12 bases, with 16 bases between them. For the CDR3, the DNA is TGTGCCAGCAGCTTAGAGGCCAAGGACGGGAGGTACTTC. Translation gives CASSLEAKDGRYF. Full variable domain (remainder filled in from reference TRBV7-9 and TRBJ2-7): DTGVSQNPRHKITKRGQNVTFRCDPISEHNRLYWYRQTLGQGPEFLTYFQNEAQLEKSRLLSDRFSAERPKGSFSTLEIQRTEQGDSAMYLCASSLEAKDGRYFGPGTRLTVT.

This clonotype was detected ten times or more. V and J are TRBV11-2 and TRBJ2-4; tentatively, D is TRBD2 (6 bases). The V gene lost 6 bases and the J gene lost 2 bases, with 14 bases spanning the gap. The CDR3 is made up of 15 amino acids. CDR1 is SGHAT and CDR2 is FQNNGV in the germline V gene. In DNA, the CDR3 is TGTGCCAGCAGTTCTCTCGGGGGTTCCAAAAACATTCAGTACTTC. Residues: CASSSLGGSKNIQYF.

In its sample, this clonotype was seen many times. The genes are TRBV28 and TRBJ1-1; TRBD1 matches 8 bases. This CDR3 has 14 amino acids. The germline V gene has CDR1 MDHEN and CDR2 SYDVKM. V was clipped by 4 bases and J by 1 base; unmatched bases: 2. The CDR3 DNA follows: TGTGCCAGCAGTTCAGGGGGCCCGAACACTGAAGCTTTCTTT. Amino acids: CASSSGGPNTEAFF.

The table lists this clonotype with many counts. The chain carries TRBV11-2 and TRBJ2-7, with D tentatively TRBD2 (6 bases). Germline assignment: CDR1 SGHAT and CDR2 FQNNGV. CDR3 size: 14 residues. Trimming removed 5 bases from V and 4 bases from J, with 15 bases in between. The CDR3 sequence is CASSPWRDGYEQYF. As DNA, the CDR3 is TGTGCCAGCAGCCCTTGGCGGGACGGGTACGAGCAGTACTTC.

There are many counts of this clonotype. The chain joins TRBV12-3 or TRBV12-4 to TRBJ2-7; D is possibly TRBD2 (6 bases). V dropped 5 bases and J dropped 2 bases, with 16 bases sitting between them. The CDR3 is 15 residues long. The CDR3 sequence: CASSPWEESTYEQYF. The CDR3 DNA follows: TGTGCCAGCAGTCCGTGGGAGGAATCTACCTACGAGCAGTACTTC.

This clonotype was found many times. The genes are TRBV20-1 and TRBJ1-1; 9 nucleotides align to TRBD1. The CDR3 covers 15 residues. V trimming: 5 bases; J trimming: 0 bases; junction bases outside the gene matches: 7. The germline V gene has CDR1 DFQATT and CDR2 SNEGSKA (reference sequence). In DNA, the CDR3 is TGCAGTGCTTCTAAACAGGGGGCCATGAACACTGAAGCTTTCTTT. Protein sequence: CSASKQGAMNTEAFF.

Details on this clonotype: A much larger clonotype is one base distant, so this may be a read error. Here the CDR3 reads CASRAGPEQYF. DNA for the CDR3: TGTGCCAGCAGGGCCGGCCCCGAGCAGTACTTC. V usage is TRBV28 and J usage is TRBJ2-7, with D unclear. The ends were cut back, 6 bases at V and 6 bases at J, with 9 bases in the middle. Germline CDR1 reads MDHEN; CDR2 reads SYDVKM. This CDR3 comprises 11 residues.

This clonotype showed up just once. V and J are TRBV9 and TRBJ1-6; weak D call: TRBD1 (6 bases). The CDR3 is 15 residues long. V was shortened by 0 bases and J by 4 bases, with 8 bases between the two germline ends. CDR1 and CDR2 (germline): SGDLS, YYNGEE. CDR3 sequence (DNA): TGTGCCAGCAGCGTAGCTGGACAGTATAATTCACCCCTCCACTTT. Protein: CASSVAGQYNSPLHF.